Following are 12 T cell receptor beta chains from one sample sequenced in a study of vaccination effects on CD4 cells after COVID-19. Using immunoSEQ multiplex PCR, the repertoire was profiled, and TCRdb retains in-frame clones only, with some absent. The repertoire consists of about 28,000 clones, with about 67% occurring once and the leading ten covering 9%. Antigen specificity for these receptors is unknown. Antigen-specific CD4+ T cells expanded by the ViraFEST assay with viral peptide pools were then sequenced. Subsequent to less than twelve days of culture, CD4+ T cells were isolated. Each participant was administered two doses of either the BNT162b2 or the mRNA-1273 vaccine. The sequencing here drew on CD4+ T cells from PBMCs cultured with HCoV-NL63 spike peptides, taken after COVID-19 vaccination. These receptors all stem from a human donor who received a COVID-19 vaccine.

This clone showed up just once. The rearrangement uses TRBV5-4 and TRBJ2-1; TRBD2 aligns across 9 bases. Trimming cost V 4 bases and J 7 bases; bases outside gene matches: 9. Germline loops: CDR1 SGHNT, CDR2 YYREEE (reference sequence). This CDR3 is 15 amino acids long. The CDR3 DNA reads as TGTGCCAGCAGCAAAGCCGGGACTAGCATAAATGAGCAGTTCTTC. Translated, it gives CASSKAGTSINEQFF.

The V call is TRBV3-1 (or the pseudogene TRBV3-2), the J call TRBJ1-5; D not certain. The V gene's germline CDR1 is LGHDT and CDR2 YNNKEL (reference sequence). V was clipped by 1 base and J by 0 bases, with 7 bases between them. The CDR3 length is 15 residues. The CDR3 protein is CASSQGTDSNQPQHF. CDR3 bases: TGTGCCAGCAGCCAAGGGACCGATAGCAATCAGCCCCAGCATTTT.

This chain uses TRBV3-1 (or the pseudogene TRBV3-2) with TRBJ2-5; D ambiguous. The CDR3 contains 11 residues. Deletions cut 0 bases from V and 4 bases from J, with 0 bases between. The germline gives CDR1 LGHDT, CDR2 YNNKEL (reference sequence). The CDR3 is CASSQEETQYF. CDR3 in DNA: TGTGCCAGCAGCCAAGAAGAGACCCAGTACTTC.

CDR3 nucleotide sequence: TGTGCCAGTAATCCTCAGACGGGGGCGCCCGGAAAACTGTTTTTT. It specifies CASNPQTGAPGKLFF. The chain is built from TRBV19 and TRBJ1-4, with D possibly being TRBD1 (6 bases). Germline V gives CDR1 LNHDA, CDR2 SQIVND (reference sequence). The CDR3 sequence is 15 residues long. Trimming left V 7 bases short and J 10 bases short, with 22 bases between.

The rearrangement links TRBV9 to TRBJ2-7; 13 nucleotides line up with TRBD2. Per germline, CDR1 SGDLS and CDR2 YYNGEE. This CDR3 contains 16 residues. With V trimmed by 0 bases and J by 6 bases, 6 bases remained unmatched. The CDR3 DNA follows: TGTGCCAGCAGCGTAGGCACTAGCGGGAGGGGCTCCGAGCAGTACTTC. This translates into CASSVGTSGRGSEQYF. The full variable domain, in which reference TRBV9 and TRBJ2-7 provide the parts outside the CDR3, is DSGVTQTPKHLITATGQRVTLRCSPRSGDLSVYWYQQSLDQGLQFLIQYYNGEERAKGNILERFSAQQFPDLHSELNLSSLELGDSALYFCASSVGTSGRGSEQYFGPGTRLTVT.

This clone has more than one count but fewer than ten. The gene calls are TRBV5-1 and TRBJ1-6; D call uncertain. Per the germline V gene, CDR1 is SGHRS and CDR2 is YFSETQ. The CDR3 consists of 13 residues. V shed 5 bases and J shed 13 bases, with 16 bases lying between them. CDR3 in DNA: TGCGCCAGCAGACTGACGATCCCCGAGCCCCTCCACTTT. It is translated as CASRLTIPEPLHF.

The V gene is TRBV5-4, the J gene TRBJ1-6, with TRBD1 identical over 7 bases. This CDR3 has 14 amino acids. Germline assignment: CDR1 SGHNT and CDR2 YYREEE (reference sequence). Trimming took 2 bases from V and 10 from J; bases not matched to a gene: 6. This chain's CDR3 is CASSLRGQGSPLHF. CDR3 nucleotides: TGTGCCAGCAGCTTAAGGGGGCAGGGATCACCCCTCCACTTT. Full variable domain (missing parts from reference TRBV5-4 and TRBJ1-6): ETGVTQSPTHLIKTRGQQVTLRCSSQSGHNTVSWYQQALGQGPQFIFQYYREEENGRGNFPPRFSGLQFPNYSSELNVNALELDDSALYLCASSLRGQGSPLHFGNGTRLTVT.

The J gene is TRBJ2-2, the V gene TRBV4-1; D gene unclear. The V gene's germline CDR1 is MGHRA and CDR2 YSYEKL. This CDR3 region has 14 residues. The V and J ends lost 0 bases and 2 bases respectively, with 4 bases between them. This CDR3 is CASSQDPNTGELFF. CDR3 sequence (DNA): TGCGCCAGCAGCCAAGACCCAAACACCGGGGAGCTGTTTTTT.

The J gene is TRBJ2-5, the V gene TRBV27, with 7 bases aligning to TRBD2. The V segment lost 6 bases and the J segment 4 bases; nucleotides outside the gene matches: 5. CDR3 length equals 13 residues. Germline V gene sequence: CDR1 MNHEY, CDR2 SMNVEV (reference sequence). CDR3 protein: CASRHGGGETQYF. Here the CDR3 DNA reads TGTGCCAGCAGACATGGGGGGGGAGAGACCCAGTACTTC.

The genes are TRBV6-5 and TRBJ2-7; 9 bases are a match to TRBD1. The trim removed 0 bases at V and 2 bases at J, leaving 2 bases unmatched. Per germline, CDR1 MNHEY and CDR2 SVGAGI. CDR3 length equals 15 residues. This CDR3 reads CASSYSQGAPYEQYF. CDR3 coding DNA: TGTGCCAGCAGTTACTCACAGGGGGCACCCTACGAGCAGTACTTC.

V gene TRBV5-1 combines with J gene TRBJ1-5; 7 nucleotides match TRBD1. Trimming took 2 bases from V and 1 from J; bases not matched to a gene: 6. This CDR3 has 16 residues. Looked up from germline, CDR1 is SGHRS and CDR2 is YFSETQ. The CDR3 loop reads CASSLGQVASNQPQHF. CDR3 in DNA: TGCGCCAGCAGCTTAGGACAGGTCGCCAGCAATCAGCCCCAGCATTTT. Looking up the rest from reference TRBV5-1 and TRBJ1-5 gives the full variable domain: KAGVTQTPRYLIKTRGQQVTLSCSPISGHRSVSWYQQTPGQGLQFLFEYFSETQRNKGNFPGRFSGRQFSNSRSEMNVSTLELGDSALYLCASSLGQVASNQPQHFGDGTRLSIL.

This chain uses TRBV5-1 with TRBJ2-2, with 8 bases matching TRBD1. Germline values: CDR1 SGHRS, CDR2 YFSETQ. Trimming at V came to 5 bases and at J to 5 bases, leaving 8 bases not matched to a gene. The CDR3 is 15 residues long. CDR3 amino acids: CASSTGQAGTGELFF. CDR3 bases: TGCGCCAGCAGTACGGGACAGGCGGGGACCGGGGAGCTGTTTTTT.